This TCR beta chain stems from a study of blood T cell repertoires in COVID-19. For the study at large: PBMCs, B-cell-depleted T cells, or T cells were the source of the cDNA or gDNA that made up the material.

Germline lookup yields CDR1 SGHKS and CDR2 YYEKEE (reference sequence). V lost 1 base and J 6 bases, leaving 11 bases between the germline ends. The CDR3 length is 14 residues. Per the original methods: For nucleated cells, counts were estimated from reference gene primer amplification. Measured with immunoSEQ multiplex PCR; TCRdb has only the in-frame clones, and not every one. V and J calls and clone size are given by that table; D and trimming were obtained from the DNA. Of about 250,000 clones listed, roughly 87% were seen once; the top ten hold roughly 4.5%. The material sequenced was peripheral blood. V usage is TRBV5-5 and J usage is TRBJ1-5; D is perhaps TRBD1 (5 bases). The origin of this receptor is a woman between 35 and 50 years old who had recovered from COVID-19. The CDR3 DNA reads as TGTGCCAGCAGCTTGAAAGGGGCTAGTCAGCCCCAGCATTTT. Its translation: CASSLKGASQPQHF.